The clone carrying this TCR beta chain was recorded at least ten times. Its antigen is as yet unknown. Germline CDR1 reads ENHRY; CDR2 reads SYGVKD. The CDR3 runs to 13 residues. V dropped 6 bases and J dropped 3; count of bases not matched to a gene: 1. The record originates from a study of T-cell reconstitution after alpha-beta-depleted transplantation in children. Overall study results and limits: Surviving recipient T cells and thymic progenitors accounted for the high day-60 TCRbeta diversity observed in some patients.

Unique molecular identifiers were used to barcode this TCRbeta library. MiXCR, run by TCRdb on the PCR reads, gives a single entry per CDR3 protein. Found here are hundreds of thousands of distinct CDR3 sequences, roughly 23% of them singletons; the top ten hold 13% to 15%. Material: PBMCs, mostly from graft donor cells, obtained 360 days after TCRalphabeta/CD19-depleted stem cell transplant. This rearrangement joins TRBV10-3 to TRBJ2-5; 10 bases are shared with TRBD1. This TCR was sampled from a boy less than two years old who had a stem cell transplant for acute myeloid leukemia, so the T cells may come from the graft donor. The CDR3 region has the DNA TGTGCCATCAGCGGGACAGGGGAAGAGACCCAGTACTTC. It encodes CAISGTGEETQYF.